This TCR beta chain is from a study of cytomegalovirus exposure and HLA in healthy donors. As for the study in general: The approximately 680 first-cohort repertoires and the approximately 110 validation repertoires shared the same platform, a later analysis reported.

Trimming removed 3 bases at V and 1 base at J, with 7 bases between. Germline V gene sequence: CDR1 SGHRS, CDR2 YFSETQ. The CDR3 is 13 residues long. Study outcomes and limitations: Over 150 TCR beta chains were listed as cytomegalovirus-associated. Using the classifier, cytomegalovirus status was reportedly diagnosed with high specificity and sensitivity.

The protocol was immunoSEQ multiplex PCR, while the TCRdb copy is restricted to in-frame clones and leaves out a portion. The data show under 100,000 clones, more than 70% seen once. The sample holds one count of this clone. What it binds is not known. The donors were members of the validation cohort comprising over 90 subjects, separate from the roughly 670-subject first cohort. Sequencing used PBMCs. The chain joins TRBV5-1 to TRBJ2-5; D call uncertain. The clonotype originates from a woman between 18 and 29 years old in good health and CMV-seropositive. CDR3 DNA: TGCGCCAGCAGCTGGAGCAGCCAAGAGACCCAGTACTTC. As protein: CASSWSSQETQYF.